Below are 19 T cell receptor beta chains sequenced from a single sample in a study of Graves' ophthalmopathy and Graves' hyperthyroidism. The study amplified TCR beta CDR3 regions using RNA transcripts. Investigators did first-round RT-PCR with HTBI primers, then second-round multiplex PCR. MiXCR, run by TCRdb on the multiplex PCR reads, gives a single entry per CDR3 protein. The sample carries over a million distinct CDR3 sequences, 35% to 40% recorded once. The sequencing sample was made of peripheral blood or thyroid tissue (not recorded which). Source of these receptors: an adult man with Graves' hyperthyroidism.

This clonotype is a singleton in its sample. The junction differs from germline at one of its ends, possibly a read error. The J gene is TRBJ2-6, the V gene TRBV5-1; no clear D. Germline V gene data show CDR1 as SGHRS and CDR2 as YFSETQ. The CDR3 has 15 amino acids. The CDR3 sequence: CASSFIGTGANVLTF. The CDR3 nucleotides read TGTGCCAGCAGCTTCATCGGTACCGGGGCCAACGTCCTGACTTTC.

A word on this clonotype: The CDR3 carries no conserved terminal phenylalanine or tryptophan, so it likely arises from a read error. The V call is TRBV19, the J call TRBJ2-5, with D uncertain. Trimming pared 4 bases from V and 4 bases from J, leaving 4 bases between. Germline assignment: CDR1 LNHDA and CDR2 SQIVND (reference sequence). The CDR3 loop spans 11 amino acids. This chain's CDR3 is CASSSGETQYS. As DNA, the CDR3 is TGTGCCAGTAGTAGTGGAGAGACCCAGTACTCC.

This clonotype was seen just once. V usage is TRBV7-2 and J usage is TRBJ1-2, with 7 bases lining up with TRBD1. This CDR3 is 15 amino acids long. The germline V gene encodes CDR1 SGHTA and CDR2 FQGNSA. V trimming: 1 base; J trimming: 4 bases; junction bases outside the gene matches: 6. The CDR3 sequence: CASSLGSRDSYGYTF. DNA of the CDR3: TGTGCCAGCAGCTTAGGGTCTAGGGACAGCTATGGCTACACCTTC.

V is TRBV12-3 or TRBV12-4 and J is TRBJ1-5; 10 bases line up with TRBD1. This CDR3 spans 17 amino acids. The trim removed 5 bases at V and 6 bases at J, leaving 13 bases unmatched. CDR3 region: CASSPQPGTGATQPQHF. For the CDR3, the DNA is TGTGCCAGCAGTCCCCAACCCGGGACAGGGGCCACTCAGCCCCAGCATTTT.

In its sample, this clonotype was seen a few times. This rearrangement joins TRBV10-3 to TRBJ1-1; the D is unclear. CDR3 size: 14 residues. The germline gives CDR1 ENHRY, CDR2 SYGVKD. The ends were cut back, 10 bases at V and 1 base at J, with 16 bases in the middle. The CDR3 nucleotides are TGTGCCAGCACCGGCGAGGACCGGAACACTGAAGCTTTCTTT. It is translated as CASTGEDRNTEAFF.

This clonotype was detected many times. The chain is built from TRBV7-8 and TRBJ1-1; D remains ambiguous. CDR1 and CDR2 (germline): SGHVS, FQNEAQ. CDR3 length equals 15 residues. Trimming took off 4 bases at V and 1 base at J, with 13 bases between the two ends. The CDR3 region is CASSSYIGQNTEAFF. DNA of the CDR3: TGTGCCAGCAGCTCATACATAGGGCAGAACACTGAAGCTTTCTTT.

This clonotype was counted between two and nine times. V is TRBV9 and J is TRBJ2-7; D uncertain. V shed 4 bases and J shed 2 bases, with 16 bases lying between them. Germline values: CDR1 SGDLS, CDR2 YYNGEE. There are 15 residues in the CDR3. The CDR3 coding sequence is TGTGCCAGCAGCTCATCGGAAATGAGGACCTACGAGCAGTACTTC. It is translated as CASSSSEMRTYEQYF. The complete variable domain, with remaining parts taken from reference TRBV9 and TRBJ2-7, reads DSGVTQTPKHLITATGQRVTLRCSPRSGDLSVYWYQQSLDQGLQFLIQYYNGEERAKGNILERFSAQQFPDLHSELNLSSLELGDSALYFCASSSSEMRTYEQYFGPGTRLTVT.

The chain couples TRBV4-1 to TRBJ2-7, with D tentatively TRBD2 (6 bases). The CDR3 runs 15 residues. Trimming shortened V by 0 bases and J by 3 bases, and 12 bases separated the two germline ends. Germline V lookup: CDR1 MGHRA, CDR2 YSYEKL. CDR3 protein: CASSQDLGGFYEQYF. The DNA of the CDR3 is TGCGCCAGCAGCCAAGATTTAGGAGGGTTCTACGAGCAGTACTTC.

The sample holds many counts of this clonotype. The CDR3 region is CATQPVTSGRTGELFF. In DNA form, the CDR3 reads TGTGCCACCCAACCTGTGACTAGCGGCCGTACCGGGGAGCTGTTTTTT. This chain links TRBV24-1 with TRBJ2-2, with 9 bases fitting TRBD2. The V and J ends lost 9 bases and 5 bases, in that order; junction bases with no gene match: 12. The CDR3 runs 16 residues. Looked up from germline, CDR1 is KGHDR and CDR2 is SFDVKD.

This clonotype was observed many times. The V call is TRBV24-1, the J call TRBJ1-5, with 7 bases that match TRBD1. The CDR3 is 13 amino acids. CDR1 and CDR2 (germline): KGHDR, SFDVKD. Trimming took 7 bases from V and 6 from J; bases not matched to a gene: 5. The CDR3 DNA reads as TGTGCCACCAGCCGGACAGGCGGTCAGCCCCAGCATTTT. This gives the protein CATSRTGGQPQHF.

The V call is TRBV12-3 or TRBV12-4, the J call TRBJ2-7; 7 bases are shared with TRBD2. The junction had 6 bases not matched to a gene; V was cut back by 2 bases and J by 2 bases. The CDR3 is made up of 15 amino acids. The CDR3 spells CASSLSAGPPYEQYF. CDR3 bases: TGTGCCAGCAGTTTATCAGCGGGGCCCCCCTACGAGCAGTACTTC.

The V gene is TRBV5-1, the J gene TRBJ1-4; 9 bases agree with TRBD1. This CDR3 is 11 amino acids long. The junction had 0 bases not matched to a gene; V was cut back by 7 bases and J by 8 bases. From germline, CDR1 is SGHRS and CDR2 YFSETQ. CDR3 amino acids: CASGQGEKLFF. CDR3 nucleotides: TGCGCCAGCGGACAGGGGGAAAAACTGTTTTTT. The full variable domain, with the rest looked up from reference TRBV5-1 and TRBJ1-4, is KAGVTQTPRYLIKTRGQQVTLSCSPISGHRSVSWYQQTPGQGLQFLFEYFSETQRNKGNFPGRFSGRQFSNSRSEMNVSTLELGDSALYLCASGQGEKLFFGSGTQLSVL.

This clonotype appeared a few times. V gene TRBV29-1 combines with J gene TRBJ2-5; TRBD2 matches at 12 bases. This CDR3 region has 14 residues. Germline V gene lookup returns CDR1 SQVTM and CDR2 ANQGSEA. The V gene end was trimmed by 7 bases and the J gene end by 2 bases; junction bases not matched to a gene: 5. The CDR3 region is CSGGLAGLQETQYF. The CDR3, as DNA: TGCAGCGGCGGACTAGCGGGGCTACAAGAGACCCAGTACTTC.

This clonotype was counted many times. The chain employs TRBV5-1 and TRBJ1-4; weak D call: TRBD1 (5 bases). Germline CDR1 reads SGHRS; CDR2 reads YFSETQ. The CDR3 has 15 residues. Trimming shortened V by 0 bases and J by 5 bases, and 11 bases separated the two germline ends. DNA of the CDR3: TGCGCCAGCAGCTTGGAAGGGGTACTGAATGAAAAACTGTTTTTT. Its translation: CASSLEGVLNEKLFF.

This clonotype was seen a few times. CDR3 sequence (DNA): TGCAGCGTCGTGGACCCCGGTAATGAAGCTTTCTTT. Translation: CSVVDPGNEAFF. The V gene is TRBV29-1, the J gene TRBJ1-1; unclear D gene. Germline CDR1 and CDR2: SQVTM and ANQGSEA. The CDR3 contains 12 residues. V was shortened by 6 bases and J by 7 bases, with 15 bases between the two germline ends.

Worth noting for this clonotype: This CDR3 is missing its conserved last phenylalanine or tryptophan, likely due to a read error. The DNA is omitted, as the CDR3 cannot be located on it reliably, and the CDR3 follows TCRdb's listing. The rearrangement uses TRBV20-1 and TRBJ2-7; the DNA was not used to check the table's D call, TRBD2. Germline V lookup: CDR1 DFQATT, CDR2 SNEGSKA (reference sequence). Termini included, the CDR3 measures 13 amino acids. This CDR3 reads CSAPRGTSGRHGS.

This chain joins TRBV28 and TRBJ2-2; maybe TRBD1 (7 bases). V was cut by 3 bases and J by 5 bases, with 16 bases left in between. The V gene's germline CDR1 is MDHEN and CDR2 SYDVKM. The CDR3 spans 16 residues. The CDR3 sequence: CASSFGGGYVTGELFF. The CDR3 DNA follows: TGTGCCAGCAGTTTTGGAGGGGGCTACGTGACCGGGGAGCTGTTTTTT.

This sequence joins TRBV11-2 and TRBJ1-4; D is unresolved. CDR1 is SGHAT, CDR2 FQNNGV, per germline. The CDR3 consists of 12 residues. Trimming cost V 5 bases and J 10 bases, with 11 bases left between them. The CDR3 sequence: CASSADGGKLFF. The CDR3 nucleotides read TGTGCCAGCAGCGCGGACGGAGGAAAACTGTTTTTT.

This clonotype has only a few counts. The gene calls are TRBV10-2 and TRBJ2-2; 7 nucleotides match TRBD2. The J segment lost 0 bases and the V segment lost 4 bases, leaving 11 bases of the junction unmatched. Germline CDR1 and CDR2: WSHSY and SAAADI. There are 18 residues in the CDR3. The CDR3 spells CASSGGGTGGPNTGELFF. CDR3 nucleotide sequence: TGCGCCAGCAGTGGGGGGGGGACCGGAGGGCCGAACACCGGGGAGCTGTTTTTT.